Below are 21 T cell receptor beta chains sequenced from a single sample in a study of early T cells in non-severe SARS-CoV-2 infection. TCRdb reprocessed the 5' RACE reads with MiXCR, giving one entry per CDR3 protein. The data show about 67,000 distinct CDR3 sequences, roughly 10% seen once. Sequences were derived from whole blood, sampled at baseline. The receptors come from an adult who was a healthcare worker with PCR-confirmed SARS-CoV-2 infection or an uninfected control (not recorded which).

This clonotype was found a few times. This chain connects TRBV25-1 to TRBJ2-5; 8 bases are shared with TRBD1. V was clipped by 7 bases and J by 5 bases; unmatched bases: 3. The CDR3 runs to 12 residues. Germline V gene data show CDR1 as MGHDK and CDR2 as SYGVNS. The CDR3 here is CASKDRVETQYF. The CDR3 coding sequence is TGTGCCAGCAAGGACAGGGTGGAGACCCAGTACTTC.

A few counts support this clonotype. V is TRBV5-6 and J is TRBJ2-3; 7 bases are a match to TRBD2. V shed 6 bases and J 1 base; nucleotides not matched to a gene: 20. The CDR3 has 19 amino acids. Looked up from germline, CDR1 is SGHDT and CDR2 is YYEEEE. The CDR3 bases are TGTGCCAGCACCGCCTGGGCCAGCGGGATCGCCACACGCACAGATACGCAGTATTTT. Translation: CASTAWASGIATRTDTQYF. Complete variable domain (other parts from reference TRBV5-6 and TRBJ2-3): DAGVTQSPTHLIKTRGQQVTLRCSPKSGHDTVSWYQQALGQGPQFIFQYYEEEERQRGNFPDRFSGHQFPNYSSELNVNALLLGDSALYLCASTAWASGIATRTDTQYFGPGTRLTVL.

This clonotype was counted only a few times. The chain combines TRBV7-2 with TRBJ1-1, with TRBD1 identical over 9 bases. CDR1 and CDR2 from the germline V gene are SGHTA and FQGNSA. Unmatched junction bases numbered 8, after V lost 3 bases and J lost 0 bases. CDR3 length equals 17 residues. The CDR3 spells CASSFLMGQGMNTEAFF. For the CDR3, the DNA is TGTGCCAGCAGCTTCTTAATGGGACAGGGCATGAACACTGAAGCTTTCTTT.

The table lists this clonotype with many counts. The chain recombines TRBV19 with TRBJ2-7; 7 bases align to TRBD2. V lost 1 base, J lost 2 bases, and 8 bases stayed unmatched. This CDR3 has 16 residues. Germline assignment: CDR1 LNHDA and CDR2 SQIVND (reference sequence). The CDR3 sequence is CASSIAGGSPPYEQYF. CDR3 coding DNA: TGTGCCAGTAGTATAGCTGGCGGGAGCCCTCCCTACGAGCAGTACTTC.

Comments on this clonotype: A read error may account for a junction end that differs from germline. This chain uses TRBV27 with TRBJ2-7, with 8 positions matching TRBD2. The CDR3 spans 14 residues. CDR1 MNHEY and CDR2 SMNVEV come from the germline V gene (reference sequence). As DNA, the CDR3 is TGTGCCAGCAGTTTAGGGGCTCGGGGGGGGCTACCCTTCTTC. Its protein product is CASSLGARGGLPFF.

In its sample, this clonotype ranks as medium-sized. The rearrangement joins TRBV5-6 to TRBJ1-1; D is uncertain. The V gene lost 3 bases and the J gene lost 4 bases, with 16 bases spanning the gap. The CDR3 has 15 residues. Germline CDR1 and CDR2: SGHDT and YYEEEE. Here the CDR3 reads CASSSRATWGTEAFF. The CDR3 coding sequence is TGTGCCAGCAGCTCAAGGGCCACCTGGGGCACTGAAGCTTTCTTT.

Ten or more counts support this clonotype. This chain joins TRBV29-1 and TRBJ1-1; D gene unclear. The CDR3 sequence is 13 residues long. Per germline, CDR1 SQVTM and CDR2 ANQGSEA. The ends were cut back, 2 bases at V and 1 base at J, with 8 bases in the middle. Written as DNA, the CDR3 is TGCAGCGTTGAAAGTCAGAGGAACACTGAAGCTTTCTTT. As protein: CSVESQRNTEAFF.

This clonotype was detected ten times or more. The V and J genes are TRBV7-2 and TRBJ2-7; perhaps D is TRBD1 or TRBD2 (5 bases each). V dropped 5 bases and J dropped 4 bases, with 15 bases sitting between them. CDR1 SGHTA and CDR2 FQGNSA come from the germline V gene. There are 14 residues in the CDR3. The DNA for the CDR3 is TGTGCCAGCAGCCCGAGCGTGGGGGTATACGAGCAGTACTTC. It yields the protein CASSPSVGVYEQYF. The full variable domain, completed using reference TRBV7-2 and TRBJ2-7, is GAGVSQSPSNKVTEKGKDVELRCDPISGHTALYWYRQSLGQGLEFLIYFQGNSAPDKSGLPSDRFSAERTGGSVSTLTIQRTQQEDSAVYLCASSPSVGVYEQYFGPGTRLTVT.

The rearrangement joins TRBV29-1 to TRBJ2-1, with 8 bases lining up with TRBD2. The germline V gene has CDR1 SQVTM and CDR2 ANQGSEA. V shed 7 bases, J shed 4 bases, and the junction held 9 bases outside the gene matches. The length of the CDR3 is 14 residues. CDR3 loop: CSGGGLAGYNEQFF. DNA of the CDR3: TGCAGCGGGGGCGGGTTAGCGGGGTACAATGAGCAGTTCTTC.

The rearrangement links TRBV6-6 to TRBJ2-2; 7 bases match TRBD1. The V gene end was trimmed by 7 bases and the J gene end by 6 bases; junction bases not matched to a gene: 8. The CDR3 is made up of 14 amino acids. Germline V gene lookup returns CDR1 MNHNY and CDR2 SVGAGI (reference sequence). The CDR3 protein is CASTPTGSAGELFF. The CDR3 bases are TGTGCCAGCACTCCGACAGGGTCCGCCGGGGAGCTGTTTTTT.

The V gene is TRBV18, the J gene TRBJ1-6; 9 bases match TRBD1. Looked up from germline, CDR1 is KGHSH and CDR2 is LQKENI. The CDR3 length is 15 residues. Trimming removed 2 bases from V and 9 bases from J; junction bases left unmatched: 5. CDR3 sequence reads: CASSPAGTGSSPLHF. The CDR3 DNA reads TGTGCCAGCTCACCAGCCGGGACAGGGTCTTCACCCCTCCACTTT.

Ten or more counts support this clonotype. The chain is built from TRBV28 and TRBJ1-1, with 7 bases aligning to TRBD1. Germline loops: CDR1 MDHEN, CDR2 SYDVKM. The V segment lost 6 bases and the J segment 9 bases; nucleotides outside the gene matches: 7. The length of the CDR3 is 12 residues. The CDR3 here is CASSPDRFKAFF. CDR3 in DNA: TGTGCCAGCAGCCCGGACAGGTTCAAAGCTTTCTTT.

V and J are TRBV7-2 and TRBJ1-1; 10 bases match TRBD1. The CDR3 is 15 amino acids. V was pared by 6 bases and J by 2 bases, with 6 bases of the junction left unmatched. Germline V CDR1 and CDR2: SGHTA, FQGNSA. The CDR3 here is CASSRDRGGNTEAFF. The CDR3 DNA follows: TGTGCCAGCAGTCGGGACAGGGGAGGCAACACTGAAGCTTTCTTT.

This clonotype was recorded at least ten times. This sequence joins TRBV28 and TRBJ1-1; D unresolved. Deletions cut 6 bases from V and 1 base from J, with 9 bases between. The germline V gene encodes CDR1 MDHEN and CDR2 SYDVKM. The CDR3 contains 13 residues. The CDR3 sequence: CASSPVQNTEAFF. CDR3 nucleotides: TGTGCCAGCAGCCCGGTACAGAACACTGAAGCTTTCTTT.

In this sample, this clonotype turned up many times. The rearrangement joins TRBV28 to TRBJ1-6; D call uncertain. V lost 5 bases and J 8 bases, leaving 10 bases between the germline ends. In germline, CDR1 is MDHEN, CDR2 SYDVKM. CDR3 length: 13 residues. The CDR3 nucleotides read TGTGCCAGCAGTAACCAGAAATATTCACCCCTCCACTTT. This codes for CASSNQKYSPLHF.

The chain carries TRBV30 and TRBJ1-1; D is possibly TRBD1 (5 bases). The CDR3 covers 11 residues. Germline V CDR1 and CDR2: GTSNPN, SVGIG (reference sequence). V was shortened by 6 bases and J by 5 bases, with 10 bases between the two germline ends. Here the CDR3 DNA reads TGTGCCTGCCGACAGAGAACTGAAGCTTTCTTT. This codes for CACRQRTEAFF.

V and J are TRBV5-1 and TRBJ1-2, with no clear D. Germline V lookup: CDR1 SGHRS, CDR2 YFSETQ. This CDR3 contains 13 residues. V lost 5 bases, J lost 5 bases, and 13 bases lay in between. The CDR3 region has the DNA TGCGCCAGCAGATTGTTTACGGGTTATGGCTACACCTTC. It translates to CASRLFTGYGYTF.

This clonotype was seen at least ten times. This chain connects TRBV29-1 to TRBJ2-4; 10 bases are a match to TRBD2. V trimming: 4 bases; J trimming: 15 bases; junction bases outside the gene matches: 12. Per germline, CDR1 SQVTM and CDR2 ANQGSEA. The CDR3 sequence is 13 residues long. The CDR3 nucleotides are TGCAGCGTTGTAACCCCAGCGGGAGGGCCCAGGTACTTC. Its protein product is CSVVTPAGGPRYF.

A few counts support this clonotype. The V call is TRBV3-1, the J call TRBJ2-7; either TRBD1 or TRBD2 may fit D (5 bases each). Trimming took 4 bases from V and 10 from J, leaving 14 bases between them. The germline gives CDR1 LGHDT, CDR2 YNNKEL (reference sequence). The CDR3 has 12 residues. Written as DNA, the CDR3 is TGTGCCAGCAGCCTAAGGGACGGAAAACAGTACTTC. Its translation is CASSLRDGKQYF.

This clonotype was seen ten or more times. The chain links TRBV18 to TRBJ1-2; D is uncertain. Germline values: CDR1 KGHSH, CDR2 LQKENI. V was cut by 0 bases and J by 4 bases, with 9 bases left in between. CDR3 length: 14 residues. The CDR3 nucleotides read TGTGCCAGCTCACCACCGGACGGAAGCTATGGCTACACCTTC. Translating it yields CASSPPDGSYGYTF.

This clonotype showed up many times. The CDR3 sequence: CASSLEVEAFF. DNA of the CDR3: TGTGCCAGCAGTTTAGAAGTTGAAGCTTTCTTT. The chain couples TRBV28 to TRBJ1-1, with D uncertain. The CDR3 consists of 11 residues. Germline CDR1 is MDHEN and CDR2 is SYDVKM. V lost 2 bases and J 7 bases, leaving 5 bases between the germline ends.